The text below deals with one T cell receptor beta chain. The data were taken from a study of tumor T cells in aggressive B-cell lymphoma. Only in-frame clones appear in the TCRdb table, and some are missing; sequencing was by immunoSEQ multiplex PCR. This table has some 2,000 clones, roughly 94% appearing once. Germline loops: CDR1 PRHDT, CDR2 FYEKMQ (reference sequence). V lost 1 base and J lost 6, with 14 bases in between. This CDR3 has 15 residues. This receptor was identified in an adult with diffuse large B cell lymphoma. The chain recombines TRBV13 with TRBJ2-3; D gene uncertain. Sequencing was done on a sample of tumor tissue. CDR3 in DNA: TGTGCCAGCAGCTTAGTCTCCGGAGCCGCCGATACGCAGTATTTT. It codes for CASSLVSGAADTQYF.